This entry describes one TCR beta chain. At the survey level, the v3.0 immunoSEQ assay was run. Profiling relied on immunoSEQ multiplex PCR, and the TCRdb table lists in-frame clones only, not all of them. The sample includes about 21,000 clones, roughly four fifths seen only once; the top ten take under 7.5%. These data are taken from a study of long-term antiretroviral therapy in people with HIV. The germline V gene encodes CDR1 LNHDA and CDR2 SQIVND (reference sequence). The CDR3 is made up of 16 amino acids. J gave up 5 bases and V 5 bases, and 11 bases lay outside the gene matches. The V gene is TRBV19, the J gene TRBJ2-2, with 7 nucleotides matching TRBD1. The source is a man in his forties or fifties with HIV. Sequences were derived from unsorted PBMCs, sampled 2.2 years after starting antiretroviral therapy. The CDR3 spells CASSLRQGSETGELFF. The CDR3, as DNA: TGTGCCAGTAGTCTCCGACAGGGTTCGGAGACCGGGGAGCTGTTTTTT. Based on the CDR3 plus reference TRBV19 and TRBJ2-2, the full variable domain is DGGITQSPKYLFRKEGQNVTLSCEQNLNHDAMYWYRQDPGQGLRLIYYSQIVNDFQKGDIAEGYSVSREKKESFPLTVTSAQKNPTAFYLCASSLRQGSETGELFFGEGSRLTVL.